This TCR beta chain was sequenced in a study of OX40 agonist ivuxolimab in advanced cancers. Libraries were prepared by immunoSEQ multiplex PCR; TCRdb keeps only in-frame clonotypes and omits some of them. The sample has about 64,000 clones, roughly four fifths seen once. Germline assignment: CDR1 SGDLS and CDR2 YYNGEE. Trimming shortened V by 0 bases and J by 4 bases, and 12 bases separated the two germline ends. This CDR3 region has 15 residues. The chain joins TRBV9 to TRBJ2-3; D may correspond to TRBD1 or TRBD2 (6 bases each). The sequence derives from an adult with an advanced solid tumor such as melanoma, head and neck, liver or kidney cancer. The material sequenced was CD4+ or CD8+ T cells sorted from blood, taken in a trial of the OX40 agonist ivuxolimab. DNA for the CDR3: TGTGCCAGCAGCGTAGCGGGGGCCTGGGCAGATACGCAGTATTTT. Its translation is CASSVAGAWADTQYF.